A single TCR beta chain is shown here with its context. Its matching antigen is unknown. This record comes from a study of OX40 agonist ivuxolimab in advanced cancers. Study details: Partial response was recorded in three patients: one hepatocellular carcinoma and two cutaneous melanoma cases. Study-level points and caveats: Among some nonresponders, normalized T-cell clonal expansion was also low. Blood T cells, both CD4+ and CD8+, expanded clonally by week 6 at 0.1 to 3.0 mg/kg. Specificity for antigen went undetermined in the expanded peripheral T cells.

Sequencing was performed with immunoSEQ multiplex PCR; in TCRdb, only in-frame clones are kept and a portion is missing. The sample shows 45,000 to 60,000 clones, about 76% of them seen only once. The V gene lost 5 bases and the J gene lost 7 bases, with 11 bases spanning the gap. The CDR3 consists of 13 residues. Germline V gives CDR1 KGHSH, CDR2 LQKENI. This TCR derives from an adult with an advanced solid tumor such as melanoma, head and neck, liver or kidney cancer. The source material was CD4+ or CD8+ T cells sorted from blood, sampled in a trial of the OX40 agonist ivuxolimab. The rearrangement joins TRBV18 to TRBJ1-4; D gene uncertain. CDR3 residues: CASSRSPGEKLFF. In DNA, the CDR3 is TGTGCCAGCTCAAGGAGCCCTGGTGAAAAACTGTTTTTT.